The 27 T cell receptor beta chains presented below share a single source sample, sequenced in a study of OX40 agonist ivuxolimab in advanced cancers. The repertoire was sequenced with immunoSEQ multiplex PCR; TCRdb's copy has only in-frame clones and lacks some. Here the sample spans approximately 60,000 clones, around four fifths being singletons. Sequenced here: CD4+ or CD8+ T cells sorted from blood, sampled in a trial of the OX40 agonist ivuxolimab. These TCRs come from an adult with an advanced solid tumor such as melanoma, head and neck, liver or kidney cancer.

The chain carries TRBV25-1 and TRBJ2-7; possibly TRBD1 or TRBD2 for D (6 bases each). From germline, CDR1 is MGHDK and CDR2 SYGVNS. The CDR3 loop spans 14 amino acids. V gave up 4 bases and J gave up 5 bases, with 15 bases separating them. CDR3 bases: TGTGCCAGCAGTGGGGGGGCCCTAGGGAACGAGCAGTACTTC. This codes for CASSGGALGNEQYF.

The chain employs TRBV5-4 and TRBJ1-2; D is unclear. The CDR3 consists of 12 residues. The germline CDR1 and CDR2 sequences are SGHNT and YYREEE (reference sequence). V gave up 1 base and J gave up 5 bases, with 6 bases separating them. In DNA, the CDR3 is TGTGCCAGCAGCTTGAGGCTGTATGGCTACACCTTC. The encoded protein is CASSLRLYGYTF. Looking up the rest from reference TRBV5-4 and TRBJ1-2 gives the full variable domain: ETGVTQSPTHLIKTRGQQVTLRCSSQSGHNTVSWYQQALGQGPQFIFQYYREEENGRGNFPPRFSGLQFPNYSSELNVNALELDDSALYLCASSLRLYGYTFGSGTRLTVV.

The chain joins TRBV7-8 to TRBJ2-1; D not certain. Per the germline V gene, CDR1 is SGHVS and CDR2 is FQNEAQ. There are 12 residues in the CDR3. V was shortened by 0 bases and J by 7 bases, with 4 bases between the two germline ends. Written as DNA, the CDR3 is TGTGCCAGCAGCTTAGCGATGAATGAGCAGTTCTTC. Amino acids: CASSLAMNEQFF.

V gene TRBV5-4 combines with J gene TRBJ1-5; D is ambiguous. Germline loops: CDR1 SGHNT, CDR2 YYREEE (reference sequence). Trimming shortened V by 0 bases and J by 5 bases, and 9 bases separated the two germline ends. The CDR3 sequence is 14 residues long. CDR3 in DNA: TGTGCCAGCAGCTTGGTGGGGTACGATCAGCCCCAGCATTTT. Amino acids: CASSLVGYDQPQHF.

The J gene is TRBJ1-2, the V gene TRBV5-5; D is uncertain. Germline V gene lookup returns CDR1 SGHKS and CDR2 YYEKEE (reference sequence). The CDR3 has 13 amino acids. Trimming removed 4 bases from V and 4 bases from J, with 11 bases in between. CDR3 region: CASSDPGVYGYTF. The CDR3 DNA follows: TGTGCCAGCAGCGACCCGGGAGTCTATGGCTACACCTTC.

This clone occurred once. The CDR3 spells CASSLERGGNQPQHF. DNA for the CDR3: TGTGCCAGCAGCTTAGAACGGGGGGGGAATCAGCCCCAGCATTTT. The chain has TRBV7-2 and TRBJ1-5; possibly TRBD1 for D (5 bases). The CDR3 consists of 15 residues. Germline values: CDR1 SGHTA, CDR2 FQGNSA. V was trimmed by 1 base and J by 4 bases, leaving 11 bases between them.

This rearrangement joins TRBV6-1 to TRBJ1-1; 8 nucleotides line up with TRBD1. Trimming cost V 6 bases and J 7 bases; bases outside gene matches: 7. Germline CDR1 and CDR2: MNHNS and SASEGT. CDR3 size: 13 residues. In DNA form, the CDR3 reads TGTGCCAGCAGCACACAGGGGGATTTTGAAGCTTTCTTT. Its protein product is CASSTQGDFEAFF.

As for this clone: This same CDR3 is encoded by further DNA sequences in the sample. The chain combines TRBV7-2 with TRBJ1-6, with 8 bases fitting TRBD1. J lost 6 bases, V lost 6 bases, and 7 bases had no gene match. The CDR3 is 15 amino acids. CDR1 SGHTA and CDR2 FQGNSA come from the germline V gene. As DNA, the CDR3 is TGTGCCAGCAGTTCCGGGACAGGAAGTAATTCACCCCTCCACTTT. This gives the protein CASSSGTGSNSPLHF.

This clone came up once. The V and J genes are TRBV23-1 and TRBJ1-5, with 9 bases aligning to TRBD1. TRBV23-1 is classed as an ORF, of uncertain function. With 6 bases clipped from V and 0 bases from J, the junction kept 18 bases outside the gene matches. This CDR3 is built from 20 residues. The CDR3 DNA sequence: TGCGCCAGCAGCTCTCCCCGGGACAGGGTAGGACGATATAGCAATCAGCCCCAGCATTTT. As protein: CASSSPRDRVGRYSNQPQHF.

This clone was counted a few times. V gene TRBV19 combines with J gene TRBJ2-6; D not certain. There are 13 residues in the CDR3. From germline, CDR1 is LNHDA and CDR2 SQIVND (reference sequence). V lost 5 bases and J 2 bases, leaving 4 bases between the germline ends. In nucleotides, the CDR3 is TGTGCCAGTAGTCAAACTGGGGCCAACGTCCTGACTTTC. This encodes CASSQTGANVLTF.

The V call is TRBV7-8, the J call TRBJ2-7; the D gene could be TRBD1 or TRBD2 (5 bases each). V shed 5 bases and J shed 5 bases, with 16 bases lying between them. The CDR3 spans 14 residues. Germline CDR1 reads SGHVS; CDR2 reads FQNEAQ. The CDR3 DNA sequence: TGTGCCAGCAGCCCACCAGGGAAGAGGGACGAGCAGTACTTC. Its translation is CASSPPGKRDEQYF.

DNA for the CDR3: TGTGCCAGCAGCCTCAGCAATGAGCAGTTCTTC. Translation gives CASSLSNEQFF. The chain employs TRBV14 and TRBJ2-1; D ambiguous. V lost 4 bases to trimming and J lost 6 bases, with 4 bases between them. There are 11 residues in the CDR3. From germline, CDR1 is SGHDN and CDR2 FVKESK.

The gene calls are TRBV18 and TRBJ2-6; the match to TRBD1 covers 7 bases. CDR1 is KGHSH and CDR2 is LQKENI in the germline V gene. The CDR3 has 18 residues. Trimming removed 5 bases from V and 0 bases from J; junction bases left unmatched: 10. The DNA for the CDR3 is TGTGCCAGCTCAGCAACCGGGACAGCCATCTCTGGGGCCAACGTCCTGACTTTC. Encoded protein: CASSATGTAISGANVLTF. The full variable domain, in which reference TRBV18 and TRBJ2-6 provide the parts outside the CDR3, is NAGVMQNPRHLVRRRGQEARLRCSPMKGHSHVYWYRQLPEEGLKFMVYLQKENIIDESGMPKERFSAEFPKEGPSILRIQQVVRGDSAAYFCASSATGTAISGANVLTFGAGSRLTVL.

V usage is TRBV7-2 and J usage is TRBJ2-5; 12 bases map to TRBD2. The CDR3 runs 16 residues. V lost 0 bases, J lost 2 bases, and 1 base stayed unmatched. The germline gives CDR1 SGHTA, CDR2 FQGNSA. The CDR3 coding sequence is TGTGCCAGCAGCTTAGCCGGGACTAGCGGGCAAGAGACCCAGTACTTC. Its protein is CASSLAGTSGQETQYF.

This chain joins TRBV29-1 and TRBJ1-2, with D uncertain. The CDR3 sequence is 12 residues long. CDR1 and CDR2 from the germline V gene are SQVTM and ANQGSEA. V lost 4 bases to trimming and J lost 3 bases, with 9 bases between them. Here the CDR3 DNA reads TGCAGCGTTGGCGGAATGGACTATGGCTACACCTTC. It yields the protein CSVGGMDYGYTF. The whole variable domain, filled in from reference TRBV29-1 and TRBJ1-2, reads SAVISQKPSRDICQRGTSLTIQCQVDSQVTMMFWYRQQPGQSLTLIATANQGSEATYESGFVIDKFPISRPNLTFSTLTVSNMSPEDSSIYLCSVGGMDYGYTFGSGTRLTVV.

This clone occurred once. The chain links TRBV5-1 to TRBJ1-1; TRBD1 aligns across 9 bases. V trimming: 1 base; J trimming: 4 bases; junction bases outside the gene matches: 8. Germline V gene sequence: CDR1 SGHRS, CDR2 YFSETQ. The CDR3 is made up of 16 amino acids. CDR3 loop: CASSLTTGGAGTEAFF. CDR3 bases: TGCGCCAGCAGCTTGACCACAGGGGGCGCAGGCACTGAAGCTTTCTTT.

This clone was found once. V gene TRBV5-4 combines with J gene TRBJ1-4, with a possible D match to TRBD1 (5 bases). Germline V CDR1 and CDR2: SGHNT, YYREEE (reference sequence). Trimming removed 4 bases from V and 3 bases from J, with 10 bases in between. The CDR3 covers 14 residues. CDR3 in amino acids: CASSLPGPNEKLFF. The CDR3 bases are TGTGCCAGCAGCCTGCCGGGACCTAATGAAAAACTGTTTTTT.

This sequence joins TRBV14 and TRBJ2-5; possible D gene TRBD2, 6 bases. The V and J ends lost 1 base and 5 bases respectively, with 11 bases between them. Germline V gene lookup returns CDR1 SGHDN and CDR2 FVKESK. This CDR3 comprises 14 residues. The CDR3 bases are TGTGCCAGCAGCCAAGTGGGGAGGCGCGAGACCCAGTACTTC. Translated, it gives CASSQVGRRETQYF.

The gene calls are TRBV5-8 and TRBJ2-5; 8 bases line up with TRBD2. The CDR3 is made up of 15 amino acids. Germline V CDR1 and CDR2: SGHTS, YDEGEE. With 2 bases clipped from V and 3 bases from J, the junction kept 6 bases outside the gene matches. The CDR3 nucleotides read TGTGCCAGCAGCTTCGGCGGGGGGCCAGAAGAGACCCAGTACTTC. It codes for CASSFGGGPEETQYF.

The V gene is TRBV7-6, the J gene TRBJ2-5; D gene unclear. CDR1 and CDR2 (germline): SGHVS, FNYEAQ. Trimming removed 1 base from V and 1 base from J, with 4 bases in between. The CDR3 consists of 13 residues. The CDR3: CASSLGAQETQYF. CDR3 nucleotide sequence: TGTGCCAGCAGCTTAGGAGCCCAAGAGACCCAGTACTTC.

The chain carries TRBV19 and TRBJ2-1, with 7 bases aligning to TRBD2. CDR1 is LNHDA and CDR2 is SQIVND in the germline V gene (reference sequence). CDR3 length equals 12 residues. Trimming removed 4 bases from V and 15 bases from J; junction bases left unmatched: 9. Here the CDR3 reads CASSTPGGKGFF. The CDR3 nucleotides read TGTGCCAGTAGTACGCCCGGGGGGAAGGGGTTCTTC.

The J gene is TRBJ2-1, the V gene TRBV9; perhaps TRBD2 as D (6 bases). CDR1 and CDR2 (germline): SGDLS, YYNGEE. Trimming left V 4 bases short and J 9 bases short, with 20 bases between. CDR3 length: 15 amino acids. The CDR3: CASSQVQGGIGEQFF. As DNA, the CDR3 is TGTGCCAGCAGCCAGGTACAAGGAGGGATTGGTGAGCAGTTCTTC.

This chain connects TRBV18 to TRBJ1-1, with a tentative D call TRBD1 (5 bases). Germline V gene lookup returns CDR1 KGHSH and CDR2 LQKENI. There are 14 residues in the CDR3. V dropped 0 bases and J dropped 4 bases, with 9 bases sitting between them. The DNA of the CDR3 is TGTGCCAGCTCACCACCGTCAGGGAGCACTGAAGCTTTCTTT. Translating it yields CASSPPSGSTEAFF.

Only one count was recorded for this clone. Distinct nucleotide sequences in the sample also encode this CDR3. This sequence joins TRBV5-1 and TRBJ2-3, with TRBD2 identical over 8 bases. The CDR3 is 15 amino acids. The junction had 1 base not matched to a gene; V was cut back by 0 bases and J by 1 base. Germline CDR1 reads SGHRS; CDR2 reads YFSETQ. DNA for the CDR3: TGCGCCAGCAGCTTGGACGGGAGGGGCACAGATACGCAGTATTTT. This encodes CASSLDGRGTDTQYF.

The J gene is TRBJ1-2, the V gene TRBV11-2; D is unclear. The V gene lost 1 base and the J gene lost 5 bases, with 11 bases spanning the gap. The germline CDR1 and CDR2 sequences are SGHAT and FQNNGV. The CDR3 extends over 14 amino acids. In DNA, the CDR3 is TGTGCCAGCAGCTTAGCCTCGGGAGTTTATGGCTACACCTTC. This translates into CASSLASGVYGYTF.

V usage is TRBV13 and J usage is TRBJ1-3, with 8 bases matching TRBD1. Germline values: CDR1 PRHDT, CDR2 FYEKMQ (reference sequence). The V gene end was trimmed by 4 bases and the J gene end by 2 bases; junction bases not matched to a gene: 4. This CDR3 spans 15 amino acids. The DNA for the CDR3 is TGTGCCAGCAGCTACCGACAGGGGCCTGGAAACACCATATATTTT. Its translation: CASSYRQGPGNTIYF.

The chain combines TRBV11-3 with TRBJ2-5; TRBD1 agrees at 9 bases. CDR1 and CDR2 (germline): SGHNT, YENEEA. The CDR3 is 20 residues long. Trimming at V came to 1 base and at J to 0 bases, leaving 15 bases not matched to a gene. The CDR3 region is CASSLVRVLDRGGYQETQYF. The CDR3 bases are TGTGCCAGCAGCTTAGTTCGGGTGTTGGACAGGGGAGGATACCAAGAGACCCAGTACTTC.